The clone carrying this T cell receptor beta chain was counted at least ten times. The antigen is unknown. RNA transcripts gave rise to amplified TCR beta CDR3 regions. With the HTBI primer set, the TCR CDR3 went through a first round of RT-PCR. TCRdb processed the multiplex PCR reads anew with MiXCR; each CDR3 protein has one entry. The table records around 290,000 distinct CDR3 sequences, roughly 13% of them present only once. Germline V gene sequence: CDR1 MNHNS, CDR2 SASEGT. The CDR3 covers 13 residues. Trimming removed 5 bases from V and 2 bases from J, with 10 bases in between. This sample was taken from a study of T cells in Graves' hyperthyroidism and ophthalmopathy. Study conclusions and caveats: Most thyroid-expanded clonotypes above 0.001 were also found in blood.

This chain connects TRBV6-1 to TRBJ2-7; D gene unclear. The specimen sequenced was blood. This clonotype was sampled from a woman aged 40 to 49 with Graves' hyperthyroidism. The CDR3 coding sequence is TGTGCCAGCAGTCGGCTAGACCCCTACGAGCAGTACTTC. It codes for CASSRLDPYEQYF.